This T cell receptor beta chain was captured in a study of blood T cell repertoires in COVID-19. Germline assignment: CDR1 SGHTA and CDR2 FQGNSA. V was pared by 5 bases and J by 2 bases, with 9 bases of the junction left unmatched. The length of the CDR3 is 18 residues. Original analysis: Quantification of nucleated cells was approximated via reference gene primer amplification. Libraries were prepared by immunoSEQ multiplex PCR; TCRdb keeps only in-frame clonotypes and omits some of them. V and J calls and clone size are as listed in that table; D and trimming were resolved from the DNA. This table holds under 95,000 clones, roughly 85% found once.

The sequence was collected from a man aged 55 to 70 with acute or convalescent COVID-19. The sequencing sample was made of peripheral blood. The chain has TRBV7-2 and TRBJ2-7; 16 nucleotides align to TRBD2. The chain's CDR3 is CASSQGTSGGDHPYEQYF. Written as DNA, the CDR3 is TGTGCCAGCAGCCAGGGGACTAGCGGGGGGGATCACCCCTACGAGCAGTACTTC.